Below, 8 T cell receptor beta chains from the same sample are listed, as sequenced in a study of cytomegalovirus exposure and HLA in healthy donors. Primers included in the PCR were 60 Vbeta and 13 Jbeta primers. Method: immunoSEQ multiplex PCR; TCRdb's copy keeps in-frame clones and lacks some. The table has more than 90,000 clones, approximately 74% seen once. The specimen was PBMCs. The receptors originated from a woman in her 50s in good health and CMV-seropositive.

V and J are TRBV9 and TRBJ1-2, with D possibly being TRBD1 (5 bases). Germline-derived CDR1 and CDR2 are SGDLS and YYNGEE. The CDR3 has 15 amino acids. Trimming left V 0 bases short and J 4 bases short, with 13 bases between. The CDR3 DNA sequence: TGTGCCAGCAGCGTAGATCGGGGGGGATCCTATGGCTACACCTTC. Translation: CASSVDRGGSYGYTF.

V usage is TRBV4-3 and J usage is TRBJ2-1, with TRBD2 matching 7 bases. Trimming took 1 base from V and 0 from J; bases not matched to a gene: 12. CDR3 size: 19 residues. From germline, CDR1 is LGHNA and CDR2 YSLEER. The CDR3 reads CASSQVYGGAGISYNEQFF. The CDR3 bases are TGCGCCAGCAGCCAAGTCTATGGAGGAGCGGGAATCTCCTACAATGAGCAGTTCTTC.

This clone was detected a few times. This chain connects TRBV6-5 to TRBJ1-1; D gene uncertain. This CDR3 is 14 amino acids long. Germline loops: CDR1 MNHEY, CDR2 SVGAGI. V was shortened by 5 bases and J by 0 bases, with 10 bases between the two germline ends. CDR3 protein: CASSGREMNTEAFF. In DNA, the CDR3 is TGTGCCAGCAGTGGCCGGGAGATGAACACTGAAGCTTTCTTT.

This clone was seen a single time. V and J are TRBV9 and TRBJ1-6; D is unclear. V lost 3 bases and J lost 8, with 15 bases in between. Germline V gene data show CDR1 as SGDLS and CDR2 as YYNGEE. CDR3 size: 15 residues. Written as DNA, the CDR3 is TGTGCCAGCAGCGCCCAAGTTCCGTCAGATTCACCCCTCCACTTT. It translates to CASSAQVPSDSPLHF.

The chain carries TRBV10-2 and TRBJ1-5; D is perhaps TRBD1 (6 bases). The CDR3 totals 15 residues. Per the germline V gene, CDR1 is WSHSY and CDR2 is SAAADI. Trimming left V 4 bases short and J 3 bases short, with 13 bases between. The CDR3 nucleotides read TGCGCCAGCAGTGCTTCACAGGGTCACAATCAGCCCCAGCATTTT. Amino acid sequence: CASSASQGHNQPQHF.

This clone came up a few times. The chain couples TRBV2 to TRBJ2-1; D gene uncertain. CDR1 and CDR2 (germline): SNHLY, FYNNEI. V lost 10 bases, J lost 9 bases, and 19 bases lay in between. The CDR3 totals 13 residues. This CDR3 is CATNLVTLSEQFF. The CDR3 nucleotides read TGTGCCACCAACTTGGTGACTTTAAGTGAGCAGTTCTTC.

The chain recombines TRBV27 with TRBJ1-5; D unresolved. CDR1 is MNHEY and CDR2 is SMNVEV in the germline V gene (reference sequence). With 3 bases removed from V and 5 bases from J, the gap between germline ends came to 8 bases. The CDR3 loop spans 13 amino acids. CDR3 residues: CASSFWSDQPQHF. Here the CDR3 DNA reads TGTGCCAGCAGTTTTTGGAGTGATCAGCCCCAGCATTTT.

The chain couples TRBV7-2 to TRBJ2-1, with 8 bases matching TRBD2. From germline, CDR1 is SGHTA and CDR2 FQGNSA. The CDR3 has 15 residues. After removal of 2 bases from V and 12 bases from J, the junction contained 12 bases not matched to a gene. CDR3 protein: CASSLLFGGASSQFF. As DNA, the CDR3 is TGTGCCAGCAGCTTATTGTTCGGGGGGGCCTCCTCGCAGTTCTTC.